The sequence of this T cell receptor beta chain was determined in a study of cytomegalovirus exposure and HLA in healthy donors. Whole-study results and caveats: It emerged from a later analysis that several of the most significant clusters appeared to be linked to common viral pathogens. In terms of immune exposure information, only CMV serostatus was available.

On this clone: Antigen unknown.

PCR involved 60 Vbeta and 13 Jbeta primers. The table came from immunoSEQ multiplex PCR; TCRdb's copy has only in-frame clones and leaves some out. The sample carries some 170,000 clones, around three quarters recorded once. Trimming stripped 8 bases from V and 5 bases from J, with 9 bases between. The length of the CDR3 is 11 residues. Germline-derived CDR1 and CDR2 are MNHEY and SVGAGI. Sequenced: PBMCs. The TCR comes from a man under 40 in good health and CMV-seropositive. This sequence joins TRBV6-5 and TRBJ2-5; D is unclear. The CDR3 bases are TGTGCCAGCCTTTCGGGTGAGACCCAGTACTTC. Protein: CASLSGETQYF.